What follows are 24 T cell receptor beta chains derived from one specimen sequenced in a study of shared clonotypes between healthy human individuals. Sequencing used immunoSEQ multiplex PCR; TCRdb keeps in-frame clones, though not all of them. Seen here are about 1,900,000 clones, 85% to 95% observed once, and the top ten hold around 1%. The naive CD8 population came from CD45RO-negative cells selected for CCR7, without terminally differentiated effector memory CD45RA+ cells. The sample consisted of naive CD8+ T cells sorted from blood. These receptors all stem from a man in his late teens or twenties in good health.

This chain joins TRBV11-2 and TRBJ2-7; D is uncertain. Germline values: CDR1 SGHAT, CDR2 FQNNGV. The CDR3 spans 14 residues. Trimming took off 1 base at V and 6 bases at J, with 13 bases between the two ends. CDR3 DNA: TGTGCCAGCAGCTTAGTGTCAGTAGCTGGCGAGCAGTACTTC. It translates to CASSLVSVAGEQYF.

This rearrangement joins TRBV7-6 to TRBJ1-6, with D tentatively TRBD1 (6 bases). The germline V and J ends were trimmed by 4 bases and 8 bases, with 12 bases remaining between them. The CDR3 loop spans 14 amino acids. Germline V gene lookup returns CDR1 SGHVS and CDR2 FNYEAQ. The CDR3 coding sequence is TGTGCCAGCAGCTCTACAGGGCCGCATTCACCCCTCCACTTT. Protein sequence: CASSSTGPHSPLHF.

The chain joins TRBV11-1 to TRBJ1-1; no definite D call. This CDR3 contains 12 residues. Germline V gene data show CDR1 as SGHAT and CDR2 as FQDESV (reference sequence). V dropped 2 bases and J dropped 7 bases, with 8 bases sitting between them. CDR3 amino acids: CASSLSTDEAFF. DNA for the CDR3: TGTGCCAGCAGCTTATCCACAGATGAAGCTTTCTTT.

This clone was observed once. The V and J genes are TRBV15 and TRBJ1-6; D is perhaps TRBD1 (5 bases). CDR3 length: 14 amino acids. Germline loops: CDR1 LNHNV, CDR2 YYDKDF (reference sequence). Trimming stripped 0 bases from V and 13 bases from J, with 13 bases between. The CDR3 here is CATSRDRGTEPLHF. The DNA of the CDR3 is TGTGCCACCAGCAGAGATCGCGGGACGGAGCCCCTCCACTTT.

V is TRBV7-2 and J is TRBJ2-1; 12 nucleotides agree with TRBD2. Germline lookup yields CDR1 SGHTA and CDR2 FQGNSA. Unmatched junction bases numbered 5, after V lost 4 bases and J lost 4 bases. This CDR3 has 16 amino acids. In DNA, the CDR3 is TGTGCCAGCAGCTACAGGACTAGCGGGAAGTACAATGAGCAGTTCTTC. Protein: CASSYRTSGKYNEQFF.

This sequence joins TRBV7-6 and TRBJ2-1; D not certain. Germline CDR1 SGHVS, CDR2 FNYEAQ. The V gene lost 1 base and the J gene lost 6 bases, with 10 bases spanning the gap. The CDR3 is made up of 14 amino acids. CDR3 residues: CASSLEGPPNEQFF. The CDR3 bases are TGTGCCAGCAGCTTAGAAGGGCCCCCCAATGAGCAGTTCTTC.

The rearrangement uses TRBV4-3 and TRBJ2-1, with D tentatively TRBD2 (6 bases). The V end was cut by 5 bases, the J end by 8 bases, with 16 bases between. CDR1 is LGHNA and CDR2 is YSLEER in the germline V gene. The CDR3 length is 14 residues. As DNA, the CDR3 is TGCGCCAGCAGCGCCCGACTAGGTCGCGATGAGCAGTTCTTC. This gives the protein CASSARLGRDEQFF.

The rearrangement uses TRBV11-3 and TRBJ2-1; either TRBD1 or TRBD2 may supply D (6 bases each). V was trimmed by 4 bases and J by 9 bases, leaving 13 bases between them. This CDR3 is 13 amino acids long. In germline, CDR1 is SGHNT, CDR2 YENEEA. In DNA form, the CDR3 reads TGTGCCAGCAGCTCGGGACATAGCGGTGAGCAGTTCTTC. This sequence encodes CASSSGHSGEQFF.

Notes on this clone: One end of the junction fails to match germline, which may point to a read error. This chain links TRBV7-9 with TRBJ2-7; D not resolved. CDR1 is SEHNR, CDR2 FQNEAQ, per germline (reference sequence). This CDR3 has 15 residues. CDR3: CASSPWVLSSHEQYF. CDR3 DNA sequence: TGTGCCAGCAGCCCCTGGGTCCTCTCCTCCCACGAGCAGTACTTC. The whole variable domain, remainder taken from reference TRBV7-9 and TRBJ2-7, is DTGVSQNPRHKITKRGQNVTFRCDPISEHNRLYWYRQTLGQGPEFLTYFQNEAQLEKSRLLSDRFSAERPKGSFSTLEIQRTEQGDSAMYLCASSPWVLSSHEQYFGPGTRLTVT.

The chain carries TRBV29-1 and TRBJ2-7; the D gene is possibly TRBD2 (5 bases). V shed 6 bases and J shed 6 bases, with 21 bases lying between them. Germline CDR1 SQVTM, CDR2 ANQGSEA. The CDR3 totals 14 residues. In DNA form, the CDR3 reads TGCAGCGTGGAACTAGGCTACACGGTTGGCGAGCAGTACTTC. It encodes CSVELGYTVGEQYF.

In this sample, this clone turned up once. The chain couples TRBV7-9 to TRBJ1-1, with D maybe TRBD1 (6 bases). CDR1 SEHNR and CDR2 FQNEAQ come from the germline V gene (reference sequence). This CDR3 is built from 15 residues. V was clipped by 2 bases and J by 1 base, with 11 bases between them. The CDR3, as DNA: TGTGCCAGCAGCTTAATCCGGGGGCAGAACACTGAAGCTTTCTTT. It encodes CASSLIRGQNTEAFF.

This clone has only one observation. The chain carries TRBV5-5 and TRBJ2-5; D perhaps matches TRBD2 (6 bases). The germline CDR1 and CDR2 sequences are SGHKS and YYEKEE (reference sequence). CDR3 length: 16 amino acids. Trimming removed 5 bases from V and 0 bases from J, with 17 bases in between. The CDR3 here is CASSPTRGSDQETQYF. CDR3 bases: TGTGCCAGCAGTCCGACACGGGGGTCTGACCAAGAGACCCAGTACTTC. Drawing the rest from reference TRBV5-5 and TRBJ2-5, the complete variable domain is DAGVTQSPTHLIKTRGQQVTLRCSPISGHKSVSWYQQVLGQGPQFIFQYYEKEERGRGNFPDRFSARQFPNYSSELNVNALLLGDSALYLCASSPTRGSDQETQYFGPGTRLLVL.

The chain is built from TRBV2 and TRBJ2-5, with D possibly being TRBD2 (5 bases). The V gene lost 7 bases and the J gene lost 9 bases, with 12 bases spanning the gap. The CDR3 spans 11 residues. Per germline, CDR1 SNHLY and CDR2 FYNNEI. Written as DNA, the CDR3 is TGTGCCAGCACCGAGGGAAGGGCCCAGTACTTC. Its translation is CASTEGRAQYF.

This chain joins TRBV6-5 and TRBJ2-5; 7 bases are a match to TRBD1. CDR3 length: 16 residues. CDR1 MNHEY and CDR2 SVGAGI come from the germline V gene. J lost 5 bases, V lost 0 bases, and 9 bases had no gene match. This CDR3 is CASSYSNSETGETQYF. In DNA form, the CDR3 reads TGTGCCAGCAGTTACTCAAATTCAGAGACAGGGGAGACCCAGTACTTC.

About this clone itself: The same CDR3 is also encoded by other DNA sequences in this sample. V usage is TRBV14 and J usage is TRBJ1-1; a weak D match, TRBD1 (5 bases). Per germline, CDR1 SGHDN and CDR2 FVKESK. This CDR3 spans 16 amino acids. The ends were cut back, 1 base at V and 0 bases at J, with 12 bases in the middle. CDR3 residues: CASSQGRGLMNTEAFF. In nucleotides, the CDR3 is TGTGCCAGCAGCCAAGGGCGGGGACTCATGAACACTGAAGCTTTCTTT.

The gene calls are TRBV6-1 and TRBJ2-7; D unclear. Germline V gene lookup returns CDR1 MNHNS and CDR2 SASEGT. Trimming shortened V by 1 base and J by 4 bases, and 8 bases separated the two germline ends. The CDR3 sequence is 13 residues long. CDR3 sequence (DNA): TGTGCCAGCAGTGAAGGTTTTGGGTACGAGCAGTACTTC. This sequence encodes CASSEGFGYEQYF.

V is TRBV7-9 and J is TRBJ2-5; D call uncertain. Germline CDR1 and CDR2: SEHNR and FQNEAQ (reference sequence). The CDR3 extends over 15 amino acids. V lost 2 bases and J 2 bases, leaving 12 bases between the germline ends. CDR3 sequence reads: CASSLPREVQETQYF. The CDR3 DNA sequence: TGTGCCAGCAGCTTACCCCGAGAGGTTCAAGAGACCCAGTACTTC.

V is TRBV4-2 and J is TRBJ2-7; D tentatively reads TRBD1 or TRBD2 (5 bases each). CDR1 LGHNA and CDR2 YNFKEQ come from the germline V gene. The CDR3 spans 14 residues. The V and J ends lost 1 base and 2 bases respectively, with 9 bases between them. The CDR3 region is CASSQARDAYEQYF. The CDR3 DNA follows: TGTGCCAGCAGCCAAGCCCGGGACGCCTACGAGCAGTACTTC.

V gene TRBV4-1 combines with J gene TRBJ2-7; D uncertain. The germline CDR1 and CDR2 sequences are MGHRA and YSYEKL. The CDR3 runs to 14 residues. V was clipped by 4 bases and J by 2 bases, with 12 bases between them. The CDR3 loop is CASSPTVQAYEQYF. Here the CDR3 DNA reads TGCGCCAGCAGCCCCACGGTTCAAGCCTACGAGCAGTACTTC.

The chain recombines TRBV5-1 with TRBJ1-6; D is ambiguous. CDR3 length equals 13 residues. CDR1 is SGHRS and CDR2 is YFSETQ in the germline V gene. V lost 0 bases to trimming and J lost 14 bases, with 12 bases between them. CDR3 sequence reads: CASSLEATQSLHF. The CDR3 nucleotides read TGCGCCAGCAGCTTGGAGGCCACCCAGTCCCTCCACTTT.

The chain is built from TRBV27 and TRBJ2-7; 12 bases fit TRBD2. Germline V gene sequence: CDR1 MNHEY, CDR2 SMNVEV (reference sequence). With 7 bases clipped from V and 6 bases from J, the junction kept 7 bases outside the gene matches. The CDR3 contains 14 residues. The CDR3 reads CASTLAGGPGEQYF. CDR3 coding DNA: TGTGCCAGCACCCTAGCGGGAGGGCCTGGCGAGCAGTACTTC.

Only one count was recorded for this clone. The CDR3 DNA reads TGTGCCAGTAGTTTGGCCGAAAACAGGGGGTTGAACACTGAAGCTTTCTTT. It yields the protein CASSLAENRGLNTEAFF. The rearrangement uses TRBV19 and TRBJ1-1; 8 bases fit TRBD1. J lost 0 bases, V lost 5 bases, and 11 bases had no gene match. There are 17 residues in the CDR3. Germline CDR1 is LNHDA and CDR2 is SQIVND (reference sequence).

In its sample, this clone was seen once. Other nucleotide sequences in the sample specify the same CDR3. This chain links TRBV28 with TRBJ2-7, with 9 bases lining up with TRBD1. Germline V gives CDR1 MDHEN, CDR2 SYDVKM. There are 14 residues in the CDR3. Trimming cost V 5 bases and J 0 bases; bases outside gene matches: 2. This CDR3 is CASSPTGGSYEQYF. The CDR3, as DNA: TGTGCCAGCAGTCCGACAGGGGGCTCCTACGAGCAGTACTTC.

J is TRBJ1-1 and V is TRBV12-5; D not resolved. V was pared by 4 bases and J by 11 bases, with 20 bases between. CDR1 is LGHNT and CDR2 is FRNRAP in the germline V gene. CDR3 length: 14 residues. The CDR3 loop is CASGSNVGPYDAFF. The CDR3, as DNA: TGTGCTAGTGGTTCCAACGTTGGTCCCTATGACGCTTTCTTT. The full variable domain, its missing parts supplied by reference TRBV12-5 and TRBJ1-1, is DARVTQTPRHKVTEMGQEVTMRCQPILGHNTVFWYRQTMMQGLELLAYFRNRAPLDDSGMPKDRFSAEMPDATLATLKIQPSEPRDSAVYFCASGSNVGPYDAFFGQGTRLTVV.